These T cell receptor beta chains were read from a single sample in a study of tumor and adjacent non-tumor tissue in lung cancer. Each CDR3 protein is one row after TCRdb ran MiXCR on the multiplex PCR reads. Seen here are 60,000 or so distinct CDR3 sequences, around 64% observed once, and the top ten hold under 35%. The material sequenced was distant non-tumor lung tissue. The receptors originated from a man aged 65 to 85 with non-small cell lung cancer. Each CDR3 is given with its conserved first and last residue. D genes are given only for firm matches. Part of the rows lack a size; the others show once, few, many or a class for expanded clones.

-,13,TRBV29-1,TRBJ2-5,-,CNVEVVNGETQYF,TGCAACGTTGAGGTCGTGAATGGAGAGACCCAGTACTTC
many,13,TRBV28,TRBJ2-1,-,CASSLKRYNEQFF,TGTGCCAGCAGTTTAAAACGATACAATGAGCAGTTCTTC
few,14,TRBV11-2,TRBJ2-3,-,CDSSLARDRDTQYF,TGTGACAGCAGCTTAGCCAGGGATCGAGATACGCAGTATTTT
-,11,TRBV11-2,TRBJ1-4,-,CASSRVTELFF,TGTGCCAGCAGTCGCGTGACCGAACTGTTTTTT
-,15,TRBV10-3,TRBJ2-1,-,CAISESEDSYNEQFF,TGTGCAATCAGTGAGTCGGAAGACTCCTACAATGAGCAGTTCTTC
-,14,TRBV10-3,TRBJ2-1,TRBD2,CAIRTGTSGNEQFF,TGTGCCATCAGGACTGGGACTAGCGGCAATGAGCAGTTCTTC
-,16,TRBV12-3/TRBV12-4,TRBJ2-3,TRBD1,CASSLPETGSTDTQYF,TGTGCCAGCAGTTTACCGGAGACAGGGTCCACAGATACTCAGTATTTT
many,12,TRBV10-2,TRBJ2-7,-,CASRRDSYEQYF,TGCGCCAGCCGCCGGGACTCCTACGAGCAGTACTTC
-,16,TRBV11-2,TRBJ2-2,-,CAGSLPMTSGAGELFF,TGTGCCGGCAGCCTTCCTATGACAAGTGGCGCCGGGGAGCTGTTTTTT
few,16,TRBV5-1,TRBJ2-1,TRBD2,CASSRVALAGYSEQFF,TGCGCCAGCAGCCGGGTGGCGCTAGCGGGATACAGTGAGCAGTTCTTC
-,20,TRBV30,TRBJ2-6,TRBD1,CASTRAERTGRSSGANVLTF,TGTGCCTCTACAAGAGCGGAGAGGACAGGGAGGAGCTCTGGGGCCAACGTCCTGACTTTC
-,14,TRBV20-1,TRBJ2-3,-,CSAIWLGATDTQYF,TGCAGTGCCATCTGGCTGGGGGCGACAGATACGCAGTATTTT
-,14,TRBV4-2,TRBJ2-7,-,CANSQDLKGNEQYF,TGTGCCAACAGTCAAGATCTGAAAGGGAACGAGCAGTACTTC
-,11,TRBV25-1,TRBJ2-7,-,CASDRGYERYF,TGTGCCAGCGATCGAGGATACGAGCGGTACTTC
-,18,TRBV11-2,TRBJ2-1,TRBD1,CASSRLPETGGAGNGQFF,TGTGCCAGCAGCCGCCTCCCGGAGACAGGGGGCGCAGGCAATGGGCAGTTCTTC
-,13,TRBV6-5,TRBJ1-1,-,CASKETINTEVFF,TGTGCCAGTAAAGAAACGATCAACACTGAAGTTTTCTTT
once,12,TRBV11-1,TRBJ1-2,TRBD1,CASCLGQDGYTF,TGTGCCAGCTGCCTAGGACAGGACGGCTACACCTTC
-,15,TRBV15,TRBJ2-3,-,CATSRDSRVTGTQYF,TGTGCCACCAGCAGAGATTCCCGGGTAACAGGTACGCAGTATTTT
-,13,TRBV28,TRBJ1-5,-,CVSRPEDNQPQHF,TGTGTCAGCAGACCCGAGGACAATCAGCCCCAGCATTTT
many,18,TRBV29-1,TRBJ2-7,TRBD2,CSAEVDDRTSGRPYEQYF,TGCAGCGCAGAAGTTGACGATAGAACTAGCGGGAGGCCCTACGAGCAGTACTTC
many,14,TRBV11-2,TRBJ2-4,-,CASSLKPLGYIQYF,TGTGCCAGCAGCTTAAAACCCCTGGGGTACATTCAGTACTTC
-,15,TRBV28,TRBJ2-2,-,CASSLGVAVTGELFF,TGTGCCAGCAGTTTAGGAGTAGCTGTCACCGGGGAGCTGTTTTTT
many,15,TRBV28,TRBJ1-5,-,CASGEPGPFNQPQHF,TGTGCCAGCGGAGAGCCAGGGCCTTTCAATCAGCCCCAGCATTTT
few,12,TRBV29-1,TRBJ1-2,-,CSVEGGAWGYTF,TGCAGCGTTGAAGGAGGGGCCTGGGGCTATACCTTC
-,18,TRBV18,TRBJ2-6,-,CVSSSSTGPRSGANALAF,TGTGTCAGCTCATCCTCGACAGGCCCTCGCTCTGGGGCCAACGCCCTGGCTTTC
-,13,TRBV12-3/TRBV12-4,TRBJ2-2,-,CASSLAGTGVLFF,TGTGCCAGCAGTTTAGCAGGGACCGGGGTGCTGTTTTTT
-,15,TRBV4-2,TRBJ2-5,TRBD2,CASSQAGLEAETQYF,TGTGCCAGCAGTCAAGCGGGACTAGAGGCGGAGACCCAGTACTTC
-,12,TRBV10-2,TRBJ2-7,-,CASTGRGDERYF,TGCGCCAGCACGGGAAGGGGCGACGAGCGGTACTTC
-,15,TRBV7-8,TRBJ2-7,TRBD1,CDSSLRDRRTYEQYF,TGTGACAGCAGTCTCCGGGACAGAAGAACCTACGAGCAGTACTTC
once,13,TRBV19,TRBJ2-1,-,CTVMLGKGDEQLF,TGTACCGTGATGTTAGGCAAAGGTGATGAGCAGCTCTTC
many,15,TRBV4-2,TRBJ2-5,TRBD2,CASSQGGLEAETQYF,TGTGCCAGCAGCCAAGGGGGACTAGAGGCGGAGACCCAGTACTTC
-,14,TRBV11-2,TRBJ2-5,TRBD2,CASSSREGRETQYF,TGTGCCAGCAGCTCCCGGGAGGGTCGAGAGACCCAGTACTTC
-,17,TRBV4-1,TRBJ2-3,-,CASSQVACGEETDTQYF,TGCGCCAGCAGCCAAGTCGCGTGCGGGGAAGAGACAGATACGCAGTATTTT
few,12,TRBV28,TRBJ2-1,-,CASNPPAWGQFF,TGTGCCAGCAATCCTCCCGCTTGGGGGCAGTTCTTC
-,12,TRBV29-1,TRBJ2-1,TRBD2,CSVGRSYNEQFF,TGCAGCGTCGGGAGGTCCTACAATGAGCAGTTCTTC
many,17,TRBV10-2,TRBJ1-6,-,CASTDLRDTAYNSPLHF,TGCGCCAGCACCGACCTGCGGGACACGGCCTATAATTCACCCCTCCACTTT
-,15,TRBV4-1,TRBJ2-3,TRBD2,CASGRAGGTTDTQYF,TGCGCCAGCGGCCGAGCGGGGGGTACCACAGATACACAGTATTTT
-,17,TRBV7-8,TRBJ2-3,-,CTSSLIHRGGEADTQYF,TGTACCAGCAGCTTAATCCATCGGGGTGGGGAAGCAGATACGCAGTATTTT
-,13,TRBV6-1,TRBJ2-5,-,CVSRERVSETQYF,TGTGTCAGCAGAGAAAGGGTATCAGAGACCCAGTACTTC
medium-sized,15,TRBV11-2,TRBJ2-5,TRBD1,CASSPGQGALETQYF,TGTGCCAGCAGCCCGGGACAGGGGGCGTTGGAGACCCAGTACTTC
-,12,TRBV11-2,TRBJ2-5,-,CAGSLNQGTQYF,TGTGCCGGCAGCTTAAATCAAGGGACCCAGTACTTC
-,15,TRBV11-2,TRBJ2-5,-,CASSLYRGGREPQYF,TGTGCCAGCAGCTTATATAGAGGAGGGAGAGAGCCCCAGTACTTC
-,13,TRBV6-5,TRBJ2-5,-,CGSRRGTEETRYF,TGTGGCAGCCGCAGGGGCACAGAGGAGACCCGGTACTTC
-,18,TRBV4-2,TRBJ1-5,-,CANSQGRVQGMSNHPQHF,TGTGCCAACAGCCAAGGGAGGGTGCAGGGGATGAGCAATCATCCCCAGCATTTT
many,13,TRBV7-8,TRBJ1-6,-,CASSFRDNSPLHF,TGTGCCAGCAGCTTCAGGGACAATTCACCCCTCCACTTT
many,17,TRBV10-3,TRBJ2-4,-,CAISGPPEGLAKNIQYF,TGTGCCATCAGCGGGCCCCCTGAGGGGCTAGCCAAAAACATTCAGTACTTC
once,13,TRBV11-2,TRBJ2-1,-,CPSSMRLDDEQFF,TGTCCCAGCAGCATGCGTTTAGACGATGAGCAGTTCTTC
many,16,TRBV6-5,TRBJ2-2,-,CASSNIRVYNTGELFF,TGTGCCAGCAGTAACATCAGGGTTTATAACACCGGGGAGCTGTTTTTT
many,14,TRBV6-6,TRBJ1-1,TRBD1,CVSSHTGGETEAFF,TGTGTCAGCAGTCATACAGGGGGGGAAACTGAAGCTTTCTTT
-,17,TRBV11-2,TRBJ2-1,-,CASSLRGPGRSYNEQFF,TGTGCCAGCAGCTTACGCGGACCGGGCCGTTCCTACAATGAGCAGTTCTTC
many,16,TRBV12-3/TRBV12-4,TRBJ2-3,-,CASTTRRGVGTDTQYF,TGTGCCAGCACCACGAGGAGGGGGGTAGGCACAGATACGCAGTATTTT
many,11,TRBV29-1,TRBJ2-7,-,CSVGVAYEQYF,TGCAGCGTTGGGGTAGCCTACGAGCAGTACTTC
many,13,TRBV11-2,TRBJ2-7,-,CASSIQGGYEQYF,TGTGCCAGCAGCATACAAGGGGGCTACGAGCAGTACTTC